The sequence of this T cell receptor (beta chain) was determined in a study of T cell changes during pregnancy in multiple sclerosis (dated by TCRdb to between 2018 and 2021). For the study in its entirety: The study looked at changes in the T cell repertoire across pregnancy in women with multiple sclerosis.

The receptor library was made with the immunoSEQ multiplex PCR assay. The source is immuneACCESS, and TCRdb retained only in-frame sequences with V and J called. Part of the clones is not carried over; for the studies checked, unresolved V genes explain less than half of this, and the remainder is unexplained. The sample table contains some 97,000 clones; only one count was recorded for about nine tenths of them. The ten largest clones represent less than 2.5% of the sample. A remark on this clone: Its antigen remains unidentified. The input lacks base qualities; no much larger clone sits a single base away.

Sequenced here: peripheral blood, sampled after pregnancy. The clonotype comes from a female donor with multiple sclerosis, enrolled in a pregnancy study.

Here the CDR3 is given as CASSLRDSHEQYF. The bases are TGTGCCAGCAGCTTACGGGACAGTCACGAGCAGTACTTC. The V and J genes are TRBV7-9 and TRBJ2-7, with TRBD1 matching 7 junction bases. According to the germline V gene (reference sequence), CDR1 reads SEHNR and CDR2 reads FQNEAQ. Germline trimming amounts to 2 bases on V and 5 bases on J, with 3 as the count of junction bases outside the gene matches. Measured from the cysteine to the phenylalanine, the CDR3 is 13 residues long. The entry retains the CDR3 DNA only, 39 bases that are in frame from base 1. The CDR3, completed at both ends by the reference TRBV7-9 and TRBJ2-7 genes, gives the full variable domain DTGVSQNPRHKITKRGQNVTFRCDPISEHNRLYWYRQTLGQGPEFLTYFQNEAQLEKSRLLSDRFSAERPKGSFSTLEIQRTEQGDSAMYLCASSLRDSHEQYFGPGTRLTVT.